This T cell receptor beta chain was sequenced during a study of ipilimumab plus nivolumab after autologous stem cell transplantation. Overall study: Typical patient got a handful of ipilimumab doses and about eight nivolumab doses (median).

The CDR3 is made up of 14 amino acids. V shed 3 bases and J shed 5 bases, with 13 bases lying between them. Germline-derived CDR1 and CDR2 are LGHNT and FRNRAP. Starting 14 to 28 days after autologous transplant, ipilimumab 1 mg/kg was given. Through week 26, nivolumab 3 mg/kg IV was given weeks 1, 4, 7, 10, then biweekly. Data came from immunoSEQ multiplex PCR; TCRdb stores just in-frame clones and leaves some out. Of tens of thousands of clones in the sample, about 83% were seen once. The source material was PBMCs, sampled in a trial of ipilimumab plus nivolumab as post-transplant consolidation. V is TRBV12-5 and J is TRBJ2-5; maybe TRBD2 (5 bases). The source of this sequence is a male donor with diffuse large B-cell lymphoma. DNA for the CDR3: TGTGCTAGTGGTTTAGCGGTTAGGGCGGAGACCCAGTACTTC. It codes for CASGLAVRAETQYF.